This T cell receptor (beta chain) was obtained from a study of cytomegalovirus exposure and HLA in healthy donors. Study conclusions and caveats: HLA alleles showed associations with around 15,000 TCR beta sequences in a later analysis, at a 0.05 false discovery rate.

Germline assignment: CDR1 SGDLS and CDR2 YYNGEE. The CDR3 has 13 residues. Trimming removed 9 bases from V and 0 bases from J; junction bases left unmatched: 3. Comment on this clone: Its antigen is as yet unknown.

In nominal health when sampled, donors likely had unrecorded immune exposures nonetheless. PCR employed 60 Vbeta and 13 Jbeta primers. Profiling relied on immunoSEQ multiplex PCR, and the TCRdb table lists in-frame clones only, not all of them. The data contain approximately 160,000 clones, around 75% of them singletons. This receptor was taken from a male donor in good health and CMV-seronegative. The rearrangement uses TRBV9 and TRBJ2-3, with 8 bases matching TRBD1. Sequencing used PBMCs. CDR3 loop: CATQGASTDTQYF. CDR3 nucleotide sequence: TGTGCCACCCAGGGGGCTAGCACAGATACGCAGTATTTT.